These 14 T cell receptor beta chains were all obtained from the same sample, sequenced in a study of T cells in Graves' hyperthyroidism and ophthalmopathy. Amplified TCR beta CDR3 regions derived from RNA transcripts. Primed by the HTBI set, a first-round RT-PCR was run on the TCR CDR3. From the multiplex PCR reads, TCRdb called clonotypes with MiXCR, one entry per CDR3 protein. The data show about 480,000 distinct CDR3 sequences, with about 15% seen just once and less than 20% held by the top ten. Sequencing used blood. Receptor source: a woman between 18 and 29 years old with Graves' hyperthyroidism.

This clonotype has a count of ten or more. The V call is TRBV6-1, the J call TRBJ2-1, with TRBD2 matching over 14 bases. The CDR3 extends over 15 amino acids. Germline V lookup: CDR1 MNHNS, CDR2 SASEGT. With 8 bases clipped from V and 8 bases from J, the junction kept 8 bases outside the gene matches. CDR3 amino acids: CASRRSGLAGDEQFF. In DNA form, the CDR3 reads TGTGCCAGCCGCAGGTCGGGACTAGCGGGGGATGAGCAGTTCTTC.

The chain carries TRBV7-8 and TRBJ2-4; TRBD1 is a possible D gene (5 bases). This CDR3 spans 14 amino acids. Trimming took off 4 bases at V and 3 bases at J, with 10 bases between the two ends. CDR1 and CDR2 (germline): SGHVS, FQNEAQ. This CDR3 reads CASSSPGLKNIQYF. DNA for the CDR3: TGTGCCAGCAGCTCCCCAGGGCTCAAAAACATTCAGTACTTC.

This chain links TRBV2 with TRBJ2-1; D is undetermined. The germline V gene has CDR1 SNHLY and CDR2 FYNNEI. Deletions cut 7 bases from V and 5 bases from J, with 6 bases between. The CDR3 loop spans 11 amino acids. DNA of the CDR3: TGTGCCAGCACGATTGACAATGAGCAGTTCTTC. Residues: CASTIDNEQFF.

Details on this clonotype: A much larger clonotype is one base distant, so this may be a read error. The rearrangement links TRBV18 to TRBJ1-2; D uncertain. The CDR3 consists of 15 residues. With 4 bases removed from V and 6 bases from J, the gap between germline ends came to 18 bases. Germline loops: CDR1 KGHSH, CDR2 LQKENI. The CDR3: CASSLNSGAEDGYTF. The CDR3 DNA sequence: TGTGCCAGCTCACTCAACAGTGGCGCGGAAGATGGCTACACCTTC. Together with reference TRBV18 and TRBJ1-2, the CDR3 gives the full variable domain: NAGVMQNPRHLVRRRGQEARLRCSPMKGHSHVYWYRQLPEEGLKFMVYLQKENIIDESGMPKERFSAEFPKEGPSILRIQQVVRGDSAAYFCASSLNSGAEDGYTFGSGTRLTVV.

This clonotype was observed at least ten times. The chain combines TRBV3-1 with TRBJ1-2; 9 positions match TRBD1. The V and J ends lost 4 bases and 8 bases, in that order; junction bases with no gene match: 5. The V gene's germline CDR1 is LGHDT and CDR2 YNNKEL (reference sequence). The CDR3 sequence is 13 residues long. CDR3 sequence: CASSPRQGEGYTF. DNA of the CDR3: TGTGCCAGCAGCCCGAGACAGGGGGAAGGCTACACCTTC.

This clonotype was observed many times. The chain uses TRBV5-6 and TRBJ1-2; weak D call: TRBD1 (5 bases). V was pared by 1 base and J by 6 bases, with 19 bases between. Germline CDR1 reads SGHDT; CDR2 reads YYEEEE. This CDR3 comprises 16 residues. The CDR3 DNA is TGTGCCAGCAGCTTGTTAGGCGGGACGGAACTCGATGGCTACACCTTC. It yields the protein CASSLLGGTELDGYTF.

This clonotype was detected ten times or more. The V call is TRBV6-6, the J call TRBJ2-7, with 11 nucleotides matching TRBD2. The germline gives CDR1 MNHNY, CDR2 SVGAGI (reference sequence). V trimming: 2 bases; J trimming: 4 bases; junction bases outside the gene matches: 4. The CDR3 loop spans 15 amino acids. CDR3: CASSYLAGGHYEQYV. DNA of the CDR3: TGTGCCAGCAGTTACCTAGCGGGAGGTCATTACGAGCAGTACGTC.

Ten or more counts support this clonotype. The CDR3 loop is CASSLYRGTTEAFF. The CDR3 DNA reads TGTGCCAGCAGCTTATATCGGGGAACCACTGAAGCTTTCTTT. J is TRBJ1-1 and V is TRBV7-2; D remains ambiguous. CDR3 size: 14 residues. V was shortened by 2 bases and J by 4 bases, with 11 bases between the two germline ends. The germline V gene has CDR1 SGHTA and CDR2 FQGNSA.

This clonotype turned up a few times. DNA for the CDR3: TGTGCCTGGAAGCGAGGGACTGAAGCTTTCTTT. It yields the protein CAWKRGTEAFF. The gene calls are TRBV30 and TRBJ1-1, with no clear D. The CDR3 length is 11 residues. V lost 4 bases to trimming and J lost 5 bases, with 8 bases between them. Germline V CDR1 and CDR2: GTSNPN, SVGIG (reference sequence).

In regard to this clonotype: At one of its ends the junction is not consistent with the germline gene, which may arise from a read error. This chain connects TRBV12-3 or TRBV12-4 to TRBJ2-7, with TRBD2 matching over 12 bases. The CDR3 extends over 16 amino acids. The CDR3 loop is CASSSPTSGRLDERYF. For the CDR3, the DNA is TGTGCCAGCAGTTCCCCGACTAGCGGGAGACTCGACGAGCGGTACTTC.

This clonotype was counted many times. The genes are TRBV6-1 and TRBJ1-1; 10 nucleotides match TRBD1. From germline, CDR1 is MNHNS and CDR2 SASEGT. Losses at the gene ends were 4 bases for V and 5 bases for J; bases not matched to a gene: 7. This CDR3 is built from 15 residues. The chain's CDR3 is CASSGGQGVRTEAFF. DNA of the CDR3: TGTGCCAGCAGTGGAGGACAGGGGGTAAGAACTGAAGCTTTCTTT.

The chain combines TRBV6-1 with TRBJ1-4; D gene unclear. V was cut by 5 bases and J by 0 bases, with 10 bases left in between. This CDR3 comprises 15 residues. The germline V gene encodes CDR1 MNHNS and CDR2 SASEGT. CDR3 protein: CASSFLATTNEKLFF. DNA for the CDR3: TGTGCCAGCAGTTTCCTAGCTACAACTAATGAAAAACTGTTTTTT.

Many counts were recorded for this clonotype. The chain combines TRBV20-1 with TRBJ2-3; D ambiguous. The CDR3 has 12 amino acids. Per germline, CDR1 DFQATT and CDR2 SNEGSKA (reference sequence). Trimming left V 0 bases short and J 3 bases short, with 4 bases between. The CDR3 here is CSARDLTDTQYF. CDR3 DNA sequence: TGCAGTGCTAGAGATTTAACAGATACGCAGTATTTT.

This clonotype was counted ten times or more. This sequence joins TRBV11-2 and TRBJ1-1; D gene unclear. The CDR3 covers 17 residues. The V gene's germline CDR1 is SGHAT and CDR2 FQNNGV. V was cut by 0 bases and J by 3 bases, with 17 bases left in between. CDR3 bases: TGTGCCAGCAGCTTAGAACCCATCCGGGGAGGGCACACTGAAGCTTTCTTT. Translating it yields CASSLEPIRGGHTEAFF.